This T cell receptor (beta chain) was recorded in a study of cytomegalovirus exposure and HLA in healthy donors. On the study more broadly: Unique TCR beta sequences numbering 117 million came from 150 million to 200 million T cells in an earlier analysis.

PCR used 60 Vbeta primers and 13 Jbeta primers. Only in-frame clones appear in the TCRdb table, and some are missing; sequencing was by immunoSEQ multiplex PCR. The table has approximately 150,000 clones, roughly 85% seen once. Study-wide results and limits: Judged likely to be a sequencing artifact was a cluster of highly shared sequence variants. It was confirmed in vitro that a few of the CMV-associated chains were specific for CMV antigens. As a later analysis showed, a missense DCLRE1C variant was linked to trimming of TCR beta V- and J-genes.

This clone came up a few times. Its specificity is not known. Other DNA sequences in this sample translate to the same CDR3. Material: PBMCs. The clonotype comes from a man aged 35 to 55 in good health and CMV-seronegative.

CDR3: CASSTTSGTDTQYF. DNA of the CDR3: TGTGCCAGCAGCACAACTAGCGGCACAGATACGCAGTATTTT. The gene calls are TRBV9 and TRBJ2-3; 7 bases map to TRBD2. CDR1 is SGDLS, CDR2 YYNGEE, per germline. This CDR3 is built from 14 residues. V dropped 4 bases and J dropped 1; count of bases not matched to a gene: 3.